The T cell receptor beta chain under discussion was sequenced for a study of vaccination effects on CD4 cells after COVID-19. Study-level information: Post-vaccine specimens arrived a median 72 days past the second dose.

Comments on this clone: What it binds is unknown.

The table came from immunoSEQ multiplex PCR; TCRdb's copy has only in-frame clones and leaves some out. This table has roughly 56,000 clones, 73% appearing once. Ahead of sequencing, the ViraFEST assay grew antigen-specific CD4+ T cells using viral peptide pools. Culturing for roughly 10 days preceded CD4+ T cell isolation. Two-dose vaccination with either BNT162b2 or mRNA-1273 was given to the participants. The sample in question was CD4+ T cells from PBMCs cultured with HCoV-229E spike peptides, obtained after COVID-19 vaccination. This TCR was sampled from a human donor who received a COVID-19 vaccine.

CDR3 protein: CASSYESGTQETQYF. The CDR3 region has the DNA TGTGCCAGCAGTTATGAATCAGGGACCCAAGAGACCCAGTACTTC. J is TRBJ2-5 and V is TRBV6-5; D could derive from TRBD1 or TRBD2 (5 bases each). Between the trimmed V and J ends, which lost 3 bases and 1 base, there was a span of 12 bases. The CDR3 extends over 15 amino acids. Germline lookup yields CDR1 MNHEY and CDR2 SVGAGI.